One sample yielded the 10 T cell receptor beta chains listed below, sequenced in a study of T cells in narcolepsy. Sequencing was performed with immunoSEQ multiplex PCR; in TCRdb, only in-frame clones are kept and a portion is missing. Of 30,000 to 40,000 clones detected, more than 65% appear once; the ten largest clones hold approximately 2.2%. The source material was memory (CD45RA-) CD4+ T cells from blood. These receptor sequences come from a human donor in good health.

For this clone: Other nucleotide sequences in the sample specify the same CDR3. V and J are TRBV5-5 and TRBJ1-3; the D gene is possibly TRBD1 (5 bases). The CDR3 contains 13 residues. Germline assignment: CDR1 SGHKS and CDR2 YYEKEE (reference sequence). The V and J ends lost 1 base and 4 bases respectively, with 6 bases between them. Here the CDR3 DNA reads TGTGCCAGCAGCTTGCCAGGGGGAAACACCATATATTTT. This sequence encodes CASSLPGGNTIYF.

This clone has a handful of counts. V is TRBV19 and J is TRBJ1-1; D is unclear. This CDR3 comprises 17 residues. Germline V gene data show CDR1 as LNHDA and CDR2 as SQIVND (reference sequence). The V end was cut by 1 base, the J end by 1 base, with 16 bases between. CDR3 DNA: TGTGCCAGTAGTATAGTGGCGGGCAGGCGTCAGAACACTGAAGCTTTCTTT. Its translation: CASSIVAGRRQNTEAFF.

The chain links TRBV29-1 to TRBJ1-3; no clear D. Trimming left V 4 bases short and J 0 bases short, with 7 bases between. Germline CDR1 SQVTM, CDR2 ANQGSEA. There are 13 residues in the CDR3. CDR3 DNA sequence: TGCAGCGTTGCCAGGAGCTCTGGAAACACCATATATTTT. As protein: CSVARSSGNTIYF.

This clone showed up just once. The junction differs from germline at one of its ends, possibly a read error. The chain employs TRBV6-1 and TRBJ1-3; D might be TRBD1 (5 bases). The germline V gene encodes CDR1 MNHNS and CDR2 SASEGT. The CDR3 contains 15 residues. In nucleotides, the CDR3 is TGTGCCAGCAGTGAGATAGGGGACTCTAGAAACACCATATATTTT. Its translation: CASSEIGDSRNTIYF.

The chain couples TRBV5-6 to TRBJ1-2, with unresolved D. The CDR3 spans 13 residues. The germline gives CDR1 SGHDT, CDR2 YYEEEE. With 7 bases removed from V and 6 bases from J, the gap between germline ends came to 16 bases. The CDR3 reads CASSTVGEDGYTF. The CDR3 coding sequence is TGTGCCAGCTCTACGGTCGGGGAGGATGGCTACACCTTC.

DNA for the CDR3: TGTGCCAGCACTATAGATTGGGGCACTGAAGCTTTCTTT. The encoded protein is CASTIDWGTEAFF. The gene calls are TRBV6-5 and TRBJ1-1, with no clear D. CDR3 length equals 13 residues. Germline V CDR1 and CDR2: MNHEY, SVGAGI. V lost 7 bases to trimming and J lost 4 bases, with 13 bases between them.

This clone was counted only a few times. The rearrangement links TRBV4-2 to TRBJ2-1; D may match TRBD1 or TRBD2 (6 bases each). Germline assignment: CDR1 LGHNA and CDR2 YNFKEQ. V was cut by 0 bases and J by 5 bases, with 11 bases left in between. The CDR3 extends over 15 amino acids. The CDR3 reads CASSQDLGGHNEQFF. The CDR3 bases are TGTGCCAGCAGCCAAGACCTGGGGGGCCACAATGAGCAGTTCTTC.

The genes are TRBV19 and TRBJ2-3; the D gene could be TRBD1 or TRBD2 (5 bases each). The germline V and J ends were trimmed by 4 bases and 2 bases, with 13 bases remaining between them. This CDR3 is built from 15 residues. From germline, CDR1 is LNHDA and CDR2 SQIVND (reference sequence). The CDR3 loop reads CASSTSPGPTDTQYF. The CDR3 DNA reads TGTGCCAGTAGTACGTCCCCGGGACCCACAGATACGCAGTATTTT.

This clone was seen more than once but under ten times. The V gene is TRBV6-1, the J gene TRBJ1-6; D is undetermined. The V end lost 3 bases, the J end lost 4 bases, and 10 bases lay between the germline ends. CDR1 is MNHNS and CDR2 is SASEGT in the germline V gene. The CDR3 is made up of 15 amino acids. CDR3 sequence reads: CASSEQLTYNSPLHF. The CDR3 coding sequence is TGTGCCAGCAGTGAGCAGCTGACATATAATTCACCCCTCCACTTT.

This clone has a handful of counts. The chain employs TRBV30 and TRBJ1-1; 7 nucleotides line up with TRBD1. With V trimmed by 5 bases and J by 3 bases, 6 bases remained unmatched. The CDR3 runs to 13 residues. Germline V lookup: CDR1 GTSNPN, CDR2 SVGIG (reference sequence). This CDR3 reads CAWAKGQYTEAFF. DNA for the CDR3: TGTGCCTGGGCGAAGGGACAGTACACTGAAGCTTTCTTT. The full variable domain, with the rest looked up from reference TRBV30 and TRBJ1-1, is SQTIHQWPATLVQPVGSPLSLECTVEGTSNPNLYWYRQAAGRGLQLLFYSVGIGQISSEVPQNLSASRPQDRQFILSSKKLLLSDSGFYLCAWAKGQYTEAFFGQGTRLTVV.